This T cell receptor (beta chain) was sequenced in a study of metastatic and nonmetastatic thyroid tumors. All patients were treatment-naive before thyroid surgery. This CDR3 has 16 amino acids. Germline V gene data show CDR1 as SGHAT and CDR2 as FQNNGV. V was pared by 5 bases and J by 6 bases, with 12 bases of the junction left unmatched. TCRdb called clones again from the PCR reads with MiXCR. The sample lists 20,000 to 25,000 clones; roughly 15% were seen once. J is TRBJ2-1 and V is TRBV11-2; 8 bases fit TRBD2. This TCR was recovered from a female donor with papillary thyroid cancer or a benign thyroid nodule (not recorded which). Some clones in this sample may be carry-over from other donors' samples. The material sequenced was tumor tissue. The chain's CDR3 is CASSHPQGLGGNEQFF. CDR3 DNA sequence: TGTGCCAGCAGCCATCCCCAGGGACTAGGTGGCAATGAGCAGTTCTTC.